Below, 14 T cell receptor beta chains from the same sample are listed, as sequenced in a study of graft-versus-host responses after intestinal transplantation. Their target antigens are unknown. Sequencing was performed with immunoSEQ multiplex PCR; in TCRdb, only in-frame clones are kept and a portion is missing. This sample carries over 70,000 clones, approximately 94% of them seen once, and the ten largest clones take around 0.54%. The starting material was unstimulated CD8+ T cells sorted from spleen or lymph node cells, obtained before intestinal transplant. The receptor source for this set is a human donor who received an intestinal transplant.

CDR3 sequence (DNA): TGTGCCAGCAGCCCCTTTCTAGCGGACGGGAATGAGCAGTTCTTC. Amino acids: CASSPFLADGNEQFF. The chain is built from TRBV5-8 and TRBJ2-1; 7 bases are shared with TRBD2. The CDR3 is 15 amino acids. CDR1 is SGHTS, CDR2 YDEGEE, per germline. The V segment lost 4 bases and the J segment 7 bases; nucleotides outside the gene matches: 11.

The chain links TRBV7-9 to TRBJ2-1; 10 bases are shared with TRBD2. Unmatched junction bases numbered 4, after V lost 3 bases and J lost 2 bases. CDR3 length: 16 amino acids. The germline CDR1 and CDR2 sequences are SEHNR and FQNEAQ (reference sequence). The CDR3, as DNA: TGTGCCAGCAGCTTGACTAGCGGGTACACCTACAATGAGCAGTTCTTC. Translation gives CASSLTSGYTYNEQFF.

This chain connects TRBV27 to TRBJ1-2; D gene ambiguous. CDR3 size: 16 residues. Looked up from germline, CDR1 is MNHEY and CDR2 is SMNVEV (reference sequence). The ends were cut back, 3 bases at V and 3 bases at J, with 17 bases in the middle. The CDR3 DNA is TGTGCCAGCAGTTTCCTCCCTTTCGCGGCCCACTATGGCTACACCTTC. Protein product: CASSFLPFAAHYGYTF.

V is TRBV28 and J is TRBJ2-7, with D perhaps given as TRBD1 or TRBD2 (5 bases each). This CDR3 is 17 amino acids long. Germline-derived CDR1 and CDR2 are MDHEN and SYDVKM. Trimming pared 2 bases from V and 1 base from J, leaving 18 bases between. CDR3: CASSLIEGTSASYEQYF. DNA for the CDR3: TGTGCCAGCAGTTTAATTGAAGGGACCTCGGCTTCCTACGAGCAGTACTTC. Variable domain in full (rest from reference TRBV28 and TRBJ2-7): DVKVTQSSRYLVKRTGEKVFLECVQDMDHENMFWYRQDPGLGLRLIYFSYDVKMKEKGDIPEGYSVSREKKERFSLILESASTNQTSMYLCASSLIEGTSASYEQYFGPGTRLTVT.

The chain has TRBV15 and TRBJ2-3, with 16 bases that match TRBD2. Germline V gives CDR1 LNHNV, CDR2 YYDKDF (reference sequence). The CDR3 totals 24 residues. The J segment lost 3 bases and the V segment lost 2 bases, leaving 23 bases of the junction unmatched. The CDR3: CATSRRTFGTSGRGLSVSTDTQYF. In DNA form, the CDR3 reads TGTGCCACCAGCAGACGAACCTTCGGGACTAGCGGGAGGGGGTTGTCAGTTTCTACAGATACGCAGTATTTT. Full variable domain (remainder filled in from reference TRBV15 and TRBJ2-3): DAMVIQNPRYQVTQFGKPVTLSCSQTLNHNVMYWYQQKSSQAPKLLFHYYDKDFNNEADTPDNFQSRRPNTSFCFLDIRSPGLGDTAMYLCATSRRTFGTSGRGLSVSTDTQYFGPGTRLTVL.

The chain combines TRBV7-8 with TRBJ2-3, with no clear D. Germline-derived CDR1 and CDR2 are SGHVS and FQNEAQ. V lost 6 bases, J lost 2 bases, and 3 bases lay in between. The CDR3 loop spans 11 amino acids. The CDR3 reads CASSNTDTQYF. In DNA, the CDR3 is TGTGCCAGCAGTAACACAGATACGCAGTATTTT.

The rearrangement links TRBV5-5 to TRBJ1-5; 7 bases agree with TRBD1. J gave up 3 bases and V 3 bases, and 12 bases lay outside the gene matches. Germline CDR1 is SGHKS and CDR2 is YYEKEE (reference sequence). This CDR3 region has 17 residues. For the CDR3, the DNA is TGTGCCAGCAGCTCGGCTCTACTGGGACAGTACAATCAGCCCCAGCATTTT. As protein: CASSSALLGQYNQPQHF.

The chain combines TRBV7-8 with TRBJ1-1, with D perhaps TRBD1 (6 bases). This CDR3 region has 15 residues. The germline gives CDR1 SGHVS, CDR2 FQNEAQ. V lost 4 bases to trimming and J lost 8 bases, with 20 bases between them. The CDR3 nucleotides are TGTGCCAGCAGCTCCACGGAGGGGGGGGCGACGGAAGCTTTCTTT. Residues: CASSSTEGGATEAFF.

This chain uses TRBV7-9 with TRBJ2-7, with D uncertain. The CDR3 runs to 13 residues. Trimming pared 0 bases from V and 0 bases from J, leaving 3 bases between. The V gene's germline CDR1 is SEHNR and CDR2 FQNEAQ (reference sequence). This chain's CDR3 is CASSLASSYEQYF. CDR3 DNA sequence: TGTGCCAGCAGCTTAGCCAGCTCCTACGAGCAGTACTTC.

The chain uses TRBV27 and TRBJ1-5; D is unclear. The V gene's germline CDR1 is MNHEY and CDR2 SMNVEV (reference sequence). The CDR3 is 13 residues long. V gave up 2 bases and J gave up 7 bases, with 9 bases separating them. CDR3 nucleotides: TGTGCCAGCAGTTTAGGGATAAGCCAGCCCCAGCATTTT. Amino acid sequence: CASSLGISQPQHF.

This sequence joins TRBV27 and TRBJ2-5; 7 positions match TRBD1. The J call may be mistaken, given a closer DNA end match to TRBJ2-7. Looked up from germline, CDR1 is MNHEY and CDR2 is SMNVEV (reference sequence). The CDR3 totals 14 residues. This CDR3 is CASRPRDSVYEQYF. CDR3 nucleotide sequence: TGTGCCAGCAGACCCAGGGACAGCGTCTACGAGCAGTACTTC.

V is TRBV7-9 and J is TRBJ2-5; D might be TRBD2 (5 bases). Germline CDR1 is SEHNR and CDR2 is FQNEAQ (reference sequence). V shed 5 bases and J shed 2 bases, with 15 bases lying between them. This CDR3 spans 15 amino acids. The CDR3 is CASSADWSQQETQYF. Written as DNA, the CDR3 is TGTGCCAGCAGCGCGGACTGGTCCCAACAAGAGACCCAGTACTTC.

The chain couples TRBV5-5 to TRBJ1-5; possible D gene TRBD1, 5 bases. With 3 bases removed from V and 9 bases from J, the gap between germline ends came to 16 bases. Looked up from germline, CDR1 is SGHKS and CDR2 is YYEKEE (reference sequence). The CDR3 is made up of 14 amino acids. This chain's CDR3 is CASSWGDGSGPQHF. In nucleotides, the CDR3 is TGTGCCAGCAGCTGGGGGGACGGGAGTGGGCCCCAGCATTTT. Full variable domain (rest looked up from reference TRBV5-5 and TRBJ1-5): DAGVTQSPTHLIKTRGQQVTLRCSPISGHKSVSWYQQVLGQGPQFIFQYYEKEERGRGNFPDRFSARQFPNYSSELNVNALLLGDSALYLCASSWGDGSGPQHFGDGTRLSIL.

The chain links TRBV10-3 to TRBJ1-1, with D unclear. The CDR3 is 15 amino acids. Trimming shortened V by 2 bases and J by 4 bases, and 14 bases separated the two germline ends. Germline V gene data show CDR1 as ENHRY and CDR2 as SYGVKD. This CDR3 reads CAISEPPVKFTEAFF. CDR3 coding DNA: TGTGCCATCAGTGAGCCCCCGGTCAAGTTCACTGAAGCTTTCTTT.